Given below is one TCR beta chain in context. Its target is not known. This entry comes from a study of cytomegalovirus exposure and HLA in healthy donors. General observations from the study: Most TCR beta V segments were productive about 87% or about 30% of the time in an earlier analysis. The authors later found HLA-associated TCR beta chains more clonally expanded than equally common others. HLA restriction was apparent for most CMV-associated TCR beta chains in a later analysis.

V was clipped by 3 bases and J by 3 bases; unmatched bases: 6. There are 15 residues in the CDR3. Germline CDR1 reads SGDLS; CDR2 reads YYNGEE. Use of 60 Vbeta and 13 Jbeta primers characterized the PCR. Libraries were prepared by immunoSEQ multiplex PCR; TCRdb keeps only in-frame clonotypes and omits some of them. The sample contains over 65,000 clones, approximately 82% of which appear only once. Though nominally healthy at sampling, donors likely had unrecorded immune exposures. The chain employs TRBV9 and TRBJ2-3, with TRBD2 matching over 8 bases. This clonotype originated in a man aged 40-50 years in good health and CMV-seronegative. The sample was PBMCs. The CDR3 nucleotides are TGTGCCAGCAGCGCTGACGGGACTAGGACAGATACGCAGTATTTT. This gives the protein CASSADGTRTDTQYF.